This TCR beta chain was retrieved from a study of T cells in Graves' hyperthyroidism and ophthalmopathy. The CDR3 has 17 residues. The germline V and J ends were trimmed by 0 bases and 2 bases, with 14 bases remaining between them. Germline CDR1 and CDR2: SGHRS and YFSETQ. This clonotype was recorded at least ten times. Its antigen is unknown. Findings and caveats of the study: Peripheral blood also featured most of the thyroid clonotypes expanded above 0.001.

Diagnostic assessment was based on clinical symptoms, serum thyroxine and TRAb, thyroid ultrasound and orbital computed tomography. PBMCs stemmed from over 7.5 ml fresh peripheral blood. TCR beta CDR3 regions were amplified from RNA transcripts. The study used the HTBI primer set for a first-round RT-PCR of the TCR CDR3. MiXCR was run by TCRdb on the multiplex PCR reads, yielding one entry per CDR3 protein. The sample comprises 640,000 or so distinct CDR3 sequences, roughly 14% of which are singletons, and 4% to 5.5% rests with the top ten. Material: blood. The receptor was isolated from a woman in her thirties or forties with Graves' ophthalmopathy. The chain employs TRBV5-1 and TRBJ2-2; perhaps TRBD2 as D (7 bases). Here the CDR3 reads CASSLGSAGANTGELFF. In DNA, the CDR3 is TGCGCCAGCAGCTTGGGGTCCGCGGGGGCAAACACCGGGGAGCTGTTTTTT.